The 29 T cell receptor beta chains listed next were all sequenced from one sample in a study of preoperative IRX-2 immunotherapy in early breast cancer. Method: immunoSEQ multiplex PCR; TCRdb's copy keeps in-frame clones and lacks some. Here the sample spans about 3,300 clones, approximately 69% being singletons. Treatment noted: preoperative locoregional IRX-2 cytokine immunotherapy. Specimen: tumor tissue, collected before IRX-2 immunotherapy. The receptors were sampled from a human donor with breast cancer.

This clone has only a few counts. This chain joins TRBV6-8 and TRBJ1-2; D not resolved. The germline gives CDR1 MNHGY, CDR2 SAAAGT. V lost 6 bases and J 7 bases, leaving 15 bases between the germline ends. The CDR3 sequence is 13 residues long. The CDR3 reads CASRSDGVGGYTF. The CDR3, as DNA: TGTGCCAGCAGATCGGACGGAGTGGGTGGCTACACCTTC.

This rearrangement joins TRBV6-8 to TRBJ2-2, with TRBD2 identical over 8 bases. The CDR3 extends over 14 amino acids. Trimming took 5 bases from V and 4 from J; bases not matched to a gene: 3. CDR1 and CDR2 (germline): MNHGY, SAAAGT. CDR3 sequence reads: CASSLGTSTGELFF. The CDR3 DNA reads as TGTGCCAGCAGTCTGGGGACTAGCACCGGGGAGCTGTTTTTT.

V and J are TRBV6-8 and TRBJ2-7, with 7 bases identical to TRBD2. The V gene's germline CDR1 is MNHGY and CDR2 SAAAGT. The CDR3 loop spans 16 amino acids. With 5 bases clipped from V and 3 bases from J, the junction kept 13 bases outside the gene matches. The chain's CDR3 is CASSEWGGTIFYEQYF. The CDR3 coding sequence is TGTGCCAGCAGTGAGTGGGGCGGGACTATTTTCTACGAGCAGTACTTC.

This clone came up a few times. The V call is TRBV29-1, the J call TRBJ1-1; a possible D gene is TRBD1 (6 bases). Trimming stripped 4 bases from V and 1 base from J, with 13 bases between. This CDR3 spans 14 amino acids. The germline gives CDR1 SQVTM, CDR2 ANQGSEA. The CDR3 DNA is TGCAGCGTTGTAAGTAGGGGGGGGAACACTGAAGCTTTCTTT. The encoded protein is CSVVSRGGNTEAFF. Supplemented by reference TRBV29-1 and TRBJ1-1, the full variable domain reads SAVISQKPSRDICQRGTSLTIQCQVDSQVTMMFWYRQQPGQSLTLIATANQGSEATYESGFVIDKFPISRPNLTFSTLTVSNMSPEDSSIYLCSVVSRGGNTEAFFGQGTRLTVV.

This clone has more than one count but fewer than ten. This chain joins TRBV28 and TRBJ2-2; no clear D gene. Germline assignment: CDR1 MDHEN and CDR2 SYDVKM. This CDR3 has 13 amino acids. Trimming removed 2 bases from V and 1 base from J, with 2 bases in between. The CDR3 DNA follows: TGTGCCAGCAGTTTACTGAACACCGGGGAGCTGTTTTTT. The encoded protein is CASSLLNTGELFF.

The J gene is TRBJ2-2, the V gene TRBV6-8; no clear D. Germline assignment: CDR1 MNHGY and CDR2 SAAAGT. The CDR3 length is 15 residues. Trimming pared 2 bases from V and 1 base from J, leaving 8 bases between. As DNA, the CDR3 is TGTGCCAGCAGTTACCCACCAATGAACACCGGGGAGCTGTTTTTT. Amino acids: CASSYPPMNTGELFF.

This sequence joins TRBV11-3 and TRBJ1-5; weak D call: TRBD1 (6 bases). V lost 5 bases to trimming and J lost 5 bases, with 16 bases between them. This CDR3 spans 15 amino acids. From germline, CDR1 is SGHNT and CDR2 YENEEA. CDR3 residues: CASSQTSGVDQPQHF. The CDR3, as DNA: TGTGCCAGCAGCCAAACGTCAGGGGTCGATCAGCCCCAGCATTTT.

The chain couples TRBV7-6 to TRBJ2-3; 7 positions agree with TRBD2. The CDR3 sequence is 19 residues long. Germline V gene sequence: CDR1 SGHVS, CDR2 FNYEAQ. V was clipped by 5 bases and J by 2 bases; unmatched bases: 19. The CDR3 bases are TGTGCCAGCAGCCGATTCGGACCATTGAGCGGGGCCACCACAGATACGCAGTATTTT. Amino acid sequence: CASSRFGPLSGATTDTQYF.

This clone is classed as medium-sized. The rearrangement joins TRBV6-8 to TRBJ2-7; 7 bases are shared with TRBD1. The CDR3 has 13 amino acids. Trimming removed 5 bases from V and 3 bases from J; junction bases left unmatched: 4. From germline, CDR1 is MNHGY and CDR2 SAAAGT. Here the CDR3 reads CASSRYRGYEQYF. The CDR3, as DNA: TGTGCCAGCAGTCGCTACAGGGGCTACGAGCAGTACTTC.

The chain joins TRBV12-5 to TRBJ2-2; TRBD2 matches 9 bases. Germline V gives CDR1 LGHNT, CDR2 FRNRAP. The CDR3 loop spans 15 amino acids. Here the CDR3 reads CASPWAGGPAGELFF. CDR3 nucleotide sequence: TGTGCCAGCCCGTGGGCGGGGGGGCCCGCCGGGGAGCTGTTTTTT. The whole variable domain, filled in from reference TRBV12-5 and TRBJ2-2, reads DARVTQTPRHKVTEMGQEVTMRCQPILGHNTVFWYRQTMMQGLELLAYFRNRAPLDDSGMPKDRFSAEMPDATLATLKIQPSEPRDSAVYFCASPWAGGPAGELFFGEGSRLTVL.

This chain joins TRBV5-1 and TRBJ2-2; 7 bases line up with TRBD2. Germline CDR1 SGHRS, CDR2 YFSETQ. The CDR3 has 16 amino acids. J was trimmed by 6 bases and V by 4 bases; bases with no gene match: 12. CDR3 DNA sequence: TGCGCCAGCAGCCAGATTGCCGGGGGGTCGTCCGGGGAGCTGTTTTTT. Protein product: CASSQIAGGSSGELFF.

This sequence joins TRBV23-1 and TRBJ1-4; D is unclear. TRBV23-1 is identified as an open reading frame with a role that is uncertain. V lost 6 bases and J 8 bases, leaving 13 bases between the germline ends. CDR3 size: 13 residues. CDR3 amino acids: CASSQESYEKLFF. The CDR3 DNA sequence: TGCGCCAGCAGCCAAGAATCTTACGAAAAACTGTTTTTT.

The chain recombines TRBV11-3 with TRBJ1-6; D is undetermined. Trimming stripped 0 bases from V and 14 bases from J, with 17 bases between. The CDR3 loop spans 15 amino acids. Germline values: CDR1 SGHNT, CDR2 YENEEA. CDR3 DNA sequence: TGTGCCAGCAGCTTAGAGGCATCCGGGATGATATCCCTCCACTTT. Its protein product is CASSLEASGMISLHF.

This chain uses TRBV28 with TRBJ1-3; D gene uncertain. The germline V and J ends were trimmed by 8 bases and 8 bases, with 31 bases remaining between them. Germline V CDR1 and CDR2: MDHEN, SYDVKM. The CDR3 has 18 amino acids. The CDR3, as DNA: TGTGCCAGCCGCTCCGACGTACTCTCTTTTCGAGCCGGAGACACCATATATTTT. Amino acid sequence: CASRSDVLSFRAGDTIYF.

CDR3 loop: CASSPPIGGYQETQYF. In nucleotides, the CDR3 is TGTGCCAGCAGCCCCCCCATTGGAGGGTACCAAGAGACCCAGTACTTC. The chain employs TRBV11-3 and TRBJ2-5; perhaps TRBD2 as D (6 bases). V was cut by 5 bases and J by 0 bases, with 16 bases left in between. Per the germline V gene, CDR1 is SGHNT and CDR2 is YENEEA. The length of the CDR3 is 16 residues. Filled out from reference TRBV11-3 and TRBJ2-5, the complete variable domain reads EAGVVQSPRYKIIEKKQPVAFWCNPISGHNTLYWYLQNLGQGPELLIRYENEEAVDDSQLPKDRFSAERLKGVDSTLKIQPAELGDSAVYLCASSPPIGGYQETQYFGPGTRLLVL.

This clone is medium-sized by share. The chain couples TRBV19 to TRBJ1-1; no reliable D call. The V end was cut by 9 bases, the J end by 6 bases, with 11 bases between. The CDR3 contains 11 residues. The V gene's germline CDR1 is LNHDA and CDR2 SQIVND (reference sequence). This CDR3 is CASRVGAEAFF. For the CDR3, the DNA is TGTGCCAGCCGCGTTGGTGCTGAAGCTTTCTTT.

The chain carries TRBV15 and TRBJ2-5; TRBD2 matches at 7 bases. In germline, CDR1 is LNHNV, CDR2 YYDKDF (reference sequence). CDR3 length equals 15 residues. V was pared by 8 bases and J by 3 bases, with 12 bases of the junction left unmatched. CDR3 sequence (DNA): TGTGCCACCTCGTCCTTCGGGACTATAAAAGAGACCCAGTACTTC. This translates into CATSSFGTIKETQYF.

This clone was detected only once. The V gene is TRBV19, the J gene TRBJ2-7, with unresolved D. Germline-derived CDR1 and CDR2 are LNHDA and SQIVND (reference sequence). The CDR3 has 13 residues. Trimming left V 5 bases short and J 3 bases short, with 11 bases between. The CDR3 nucleotides are TGTGCCAGTAGTCGGGCGGATGGCTACGAGCAGTACTTC. Translating gives CASSRADGYEQYF.

The V and J genes are TRBV11-3 and TRBJ2-7; 7 bases are a match to TRBD1. Germline V lookup: CDR1 SGHNT, CDR2 YENEEA. The J segment lost 2 bases and the V segment lost 6 bases, leaving 13 bases of the junction unmatched. The CDR3 consists of 16 residues. CDR3 sequence reads: CASSSGSRGTAYEQYF. The DNA of the CDR3 is TGTGCCAGCAGTTCCGGATCCAGGGGGACAGCCTACGAGCAGTACTTC.

The chain recombines TRBV14 with TRBJ2-5, with D possibly being TRBD1 or TRBD2 (5 bases each). Germline V gives CDR1 SGHDN, CDR2 FVKESK. This CDR3 is built from 18 residues. Trimming removed 1 base from V and 9 bases from J, with 27 bases in between. The CDR3 DNA reads TGTGCCAGCAGCCAAGGACTAACTCCGGGACGGTTAAAGTCGGCCCAGTACTTC. Translation: CASSQGLTPGRLKSAQYF. The full variable domain, its missing parts supplied by reference TRBV14 and TRBJ2-5, is EAGVTQFPSHSVIEKGQTVTLRCDPISGHDNLYWYRRVMGKEIKFLLHFVKESKQDESGMPNNRFLAERTGGTYSTLKVQPAELEDSGVYFCASSQGLTPGRLKSAQYFGPGTRLLVL.

This chain connects TRBV19 to TRBJ2-2, with TRBD2 matching 7 bases. Losses at the gene ends were 8 bases for V and 9 bases for J; bases not matched to a gene: 3. Germline V gene sequence: CDR1 LNHDA, CDR2 SQIVND (reference sequence). This CDR3 has 11 amino acids. The CDR3 reads CASGGGWELFF. The CDR3 nucleotides are TGTGCCAGTGGGGGGGGTTGGGAGCTGTTTTTT.

A few counts support this clone. The V gene is TRBV14, the J gene TRBJ2-3, with TRBD2 matching 12 bases. Germline trimming cut 2 bases from V and 1 base from J; bases unmatched to any gene: 4. This CDR3 has 17 amino acids. Germline V gives CDR1 SGHDN, CDR2 FVKESK. The CDR3 protein is CASSQRLAGVGTDTQYF. For the CDR3, the DNA is TGTGCCAGCAGCCAAAGACTAGCGGGAGTAGGCACAGATACGCAGTATTTT.

This chain connects TRBV18 to TRBJ2-5; TRBD1 aligns across 7 bases. The CDR3 runs to 14 residues. Unmatched junction bases numbered 8, after V lost 6 bases and J lost 4 bases. The germline gives CDR1 KGHSH, CDR2 LQKENI. The chain's CDR3 is CASSPSRQGETQYF. The CDR3, as DNA: TGTGCCAGCTCGCCTTCCCGACAGGGAGAGACCCAGTACTTC.

V gene TRBV15 combines with J gene TRBJ1-5; D gene unclear. Germline assignment: CDR1 LNHNV and CDR2 YYDKDF (reference sequence). This CDR3 region has 15 residues. V was clipped by 3 bases and J by 4 bases, with 13 bases between them. The CDR3 DNA reads TGTGCCACCAGCAGCTCCCCAGAGAGGAATCAGCCCCAGCATTTT. Translation: CATSSSPERNQPQHF.

V gene TRBV18 combines with J gene TRBJ1-3; D is ambiguous. V was pared by 0 bases and J by 10 bases, with 19 bases between. Germline CDR1 is KGHSH and CDR2 is LQKENI. The CDR3 extends over 16 amino acids. The CDR3 protein is CASSPPMTPRGGTIYF. The CDR3 DNA reads TGTGCCAGCTCACCACCGATGACCCCACGGGGAGGAACCATATATTTT.

J is TRBJ2-6 and V is TRBV5-1; 8 positions agree with TRBD1. Trimming at V came to 2 bases and at J to 2 bases, leaving 12 bases not matched to a gene. Per germline, CDR1 SGHRS and CDR2 YFSETQ. The CDR3 contains 19 residues. Here the CDR3 reads CASSLSGNRGEPGANVLTF. The CDR3 DNA sequence: TGCGCCAGCAGCTTAAGTGGAAACAGGGGGGAACCTGGGGCCAACGTCCTGACTTTC.

By share, this clone counts as large (0.1 to 1%). The chain has TRBV30 and TRBJ2-1; D remains unclear. Germline V gene sequence: CDR1 GTSNPN, CDR2 SVGIG (reference sequence). There are 12 residues in the CDR3. V lost 0 bases and J lost 7, with 7 bases in between. The CDR3 nucleotides are TGTGCCTGGAGTGTACTCTTGAATGAGCAGTTCTTC. Its protein product is CAWSVLLNEQFF.

A few counts support this clone. The chain has TRBV30 and TRBJ1-1; D uncertain. The CDR3 is 13 amino acids. The V end was cut by 1 base, the J end by 6 bases, with 12 bases between. Germline CDR1 reads GTSNPN; CDR2 reads SVGIG (reference sequence). The CDR3, as DNA: TGTGCCTGGAGTGGCGACCGTGGGCCTGAAGCTTTCTTT. Its translation: CAWSGDRGPEAFF.

The chain combines TRBV15 with TRBJ1-5; 7 bases fit TRBD1. The V gene end was trimmed by 0 bases and the J gene end by 1 base; junction bases not matched to a gene: 15. This CDR3 has 20 residues. Germline assignment: CDR1 LNHNV and CDR2 YYDKDF (reference sequence). The CDR3 bases are TGTGCCACCAGCAGAGATACGGCCGAGACAGGGTTTCCCAGCAATCAGCCCCAGCATTTT. This codes for CATSRDTAETGFPSNQPQHF.